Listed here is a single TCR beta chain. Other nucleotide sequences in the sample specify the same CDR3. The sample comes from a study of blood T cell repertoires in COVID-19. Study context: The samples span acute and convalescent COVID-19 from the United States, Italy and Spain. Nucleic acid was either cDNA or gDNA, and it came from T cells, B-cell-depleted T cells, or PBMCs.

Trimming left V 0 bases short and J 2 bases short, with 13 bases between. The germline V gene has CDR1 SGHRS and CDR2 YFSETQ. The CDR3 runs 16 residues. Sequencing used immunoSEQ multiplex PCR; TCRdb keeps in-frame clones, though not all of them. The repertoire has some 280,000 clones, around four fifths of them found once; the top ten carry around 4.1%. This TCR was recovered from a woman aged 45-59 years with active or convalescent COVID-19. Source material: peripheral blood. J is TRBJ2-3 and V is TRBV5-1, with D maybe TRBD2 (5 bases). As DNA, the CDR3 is TGCGCCAGCAGCTTGGAAGCCCCGAGGGCCACAGATACGCAGTATTTT. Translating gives CASSLEAPRATDTQYF.